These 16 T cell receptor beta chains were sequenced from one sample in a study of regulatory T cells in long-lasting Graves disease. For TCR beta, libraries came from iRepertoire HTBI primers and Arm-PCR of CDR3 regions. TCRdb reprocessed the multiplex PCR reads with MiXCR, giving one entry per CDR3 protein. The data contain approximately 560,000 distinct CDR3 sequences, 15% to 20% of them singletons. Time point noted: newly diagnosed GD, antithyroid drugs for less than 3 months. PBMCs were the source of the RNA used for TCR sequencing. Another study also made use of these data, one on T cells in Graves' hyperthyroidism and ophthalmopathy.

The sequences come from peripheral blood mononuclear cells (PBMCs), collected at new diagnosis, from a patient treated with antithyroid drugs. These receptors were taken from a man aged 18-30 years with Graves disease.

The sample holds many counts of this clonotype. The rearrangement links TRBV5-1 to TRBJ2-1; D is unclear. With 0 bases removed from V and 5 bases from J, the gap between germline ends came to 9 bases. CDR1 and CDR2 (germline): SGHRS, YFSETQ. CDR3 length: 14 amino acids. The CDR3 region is CASSLGTAHNEQFF. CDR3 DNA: TGCGCCAGCAGCTTGGGTACAGCCCACAATGAGCAGTTCTTC.

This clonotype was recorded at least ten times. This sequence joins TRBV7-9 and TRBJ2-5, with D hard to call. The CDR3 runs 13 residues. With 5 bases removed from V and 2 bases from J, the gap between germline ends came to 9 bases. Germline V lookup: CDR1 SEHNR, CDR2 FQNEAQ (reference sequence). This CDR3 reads CASSGDWQETQYF. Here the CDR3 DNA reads TGTGCCAGCAGCGGAGATTGGCAAGAGACCCAGTACTTC.

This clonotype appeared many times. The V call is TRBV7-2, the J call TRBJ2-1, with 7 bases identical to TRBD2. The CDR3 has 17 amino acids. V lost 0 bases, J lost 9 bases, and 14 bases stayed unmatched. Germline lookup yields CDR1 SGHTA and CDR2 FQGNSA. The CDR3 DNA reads TGTGCCAGCAGCTTAGCGTCTGGGGGAGGGCCGGTGGGTGAGCAGTTCTTC. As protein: CASSLASGGGPVGEQFF.

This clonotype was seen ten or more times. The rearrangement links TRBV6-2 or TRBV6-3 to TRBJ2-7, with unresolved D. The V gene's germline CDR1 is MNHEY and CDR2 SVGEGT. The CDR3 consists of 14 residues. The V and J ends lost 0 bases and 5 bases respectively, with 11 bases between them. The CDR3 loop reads CASSYSILVNEQYF. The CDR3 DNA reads TGTGCCAGCAGTTACTCCATTCTTGTCAACGAGCAGTACTTC.

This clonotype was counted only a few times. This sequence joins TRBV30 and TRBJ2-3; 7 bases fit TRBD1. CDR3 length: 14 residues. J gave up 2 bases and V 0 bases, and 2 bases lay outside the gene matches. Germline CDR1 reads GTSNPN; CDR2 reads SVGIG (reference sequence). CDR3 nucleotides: TGTGCCTGGAGTGTAGGGACAGCCACAGATACGCAGTATTTT. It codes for CAWSVGTATDTQYF.

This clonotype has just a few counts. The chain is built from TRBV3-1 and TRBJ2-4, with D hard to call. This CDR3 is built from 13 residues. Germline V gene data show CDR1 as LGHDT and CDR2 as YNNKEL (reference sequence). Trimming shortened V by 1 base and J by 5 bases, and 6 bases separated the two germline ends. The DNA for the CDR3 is TGTGCCAGCAGCCAAGGACGAGAAAACATTCAGTACTTC. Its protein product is CASSQGRENIQYF.

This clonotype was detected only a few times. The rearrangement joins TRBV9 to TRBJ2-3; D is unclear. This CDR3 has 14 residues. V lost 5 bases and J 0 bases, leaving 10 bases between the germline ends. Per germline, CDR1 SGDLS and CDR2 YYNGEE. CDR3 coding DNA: TGTGCCAGCAGGAATGACATGAGCACAGATACGCAGTATTTT. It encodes CASRNDMSTDTQYF. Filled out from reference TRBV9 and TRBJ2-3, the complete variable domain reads DSGVTQTPKHLITATGQRVTLRCSPRSGDLSVYWYQQSLDQGLQFLIQYYNGEERAKGNILERFSAQQFPDLHSELNLSSLELGDSALYFCASRNDMSTDTQYFGPGTRLTVL.

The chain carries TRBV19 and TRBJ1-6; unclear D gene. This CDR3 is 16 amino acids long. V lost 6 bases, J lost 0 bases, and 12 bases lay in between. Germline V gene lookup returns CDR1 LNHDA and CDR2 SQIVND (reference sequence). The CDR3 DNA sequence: TGTGCCAGTAGCCATGTCGGGAGCTCCTATAATTCACCCCTCCACTTT. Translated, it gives CASSHVGSSYNSPLHF.

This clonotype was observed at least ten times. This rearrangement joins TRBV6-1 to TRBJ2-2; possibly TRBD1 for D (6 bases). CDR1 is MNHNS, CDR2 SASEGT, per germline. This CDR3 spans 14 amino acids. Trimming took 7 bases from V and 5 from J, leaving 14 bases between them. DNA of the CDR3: TGTGCCAGCACTGAGGGGGTCTGGACCGGGGAGCTGTTTTTT. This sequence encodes CASTEGVWTGELFF.

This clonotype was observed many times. The CDR3 protein is CASSISAQSFYEQYF. The CDR3 nucleotides are TGTGCCAGTAGTATTAGTGCACAGTCGTTCTACGAGCAGTACTTC. The rearrangement joins TRBV19 to TRBJ2-7; D ambiguous. The germline V gene has CDR1 LNHDA and CDR2 SQIVND (reference sequence). The V and J ends lost 3 bases and 3 bases respectively, with 15 bases between them. The CDR3 length is 15 residues.

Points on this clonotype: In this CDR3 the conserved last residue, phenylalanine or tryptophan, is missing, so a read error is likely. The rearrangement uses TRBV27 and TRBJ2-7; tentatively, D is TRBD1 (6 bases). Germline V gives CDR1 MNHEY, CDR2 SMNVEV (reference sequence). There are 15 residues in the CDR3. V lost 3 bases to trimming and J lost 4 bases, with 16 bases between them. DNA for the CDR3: TGTGCCAGCAGTTTCCCGGATTACAGGGCGTACGAGCAGTACTTA. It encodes CASSFPDYRAYEQYL.

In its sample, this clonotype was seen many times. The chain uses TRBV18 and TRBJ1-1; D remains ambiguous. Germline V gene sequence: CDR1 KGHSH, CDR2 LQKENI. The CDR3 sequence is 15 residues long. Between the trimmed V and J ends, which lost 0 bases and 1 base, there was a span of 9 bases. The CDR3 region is CASSPPSHRNTEAFF. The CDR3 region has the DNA TGTGCCAGCTCACCACCGTCCCACAGGAACACTGAAGCTTTCTTT.

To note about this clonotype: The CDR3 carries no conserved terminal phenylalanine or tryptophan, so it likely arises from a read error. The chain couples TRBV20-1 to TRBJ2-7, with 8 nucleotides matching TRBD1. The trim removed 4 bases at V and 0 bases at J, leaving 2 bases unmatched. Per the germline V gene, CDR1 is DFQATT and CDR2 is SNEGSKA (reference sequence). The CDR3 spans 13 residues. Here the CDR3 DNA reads TGCAGTGCTAACCAGGGGGCCTCCTACGAGCAGTACCTC. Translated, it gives CSANQGASYEQYL.

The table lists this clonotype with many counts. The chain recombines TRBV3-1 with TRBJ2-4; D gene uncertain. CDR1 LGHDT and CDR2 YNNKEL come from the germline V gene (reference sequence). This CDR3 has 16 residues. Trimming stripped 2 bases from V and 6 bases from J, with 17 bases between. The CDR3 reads CASSQISRIAGNIQYF. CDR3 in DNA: TGTGCCAGCAGCCAAATCTCCCGGATAGCTGGAAACATTCAGTACTTC.

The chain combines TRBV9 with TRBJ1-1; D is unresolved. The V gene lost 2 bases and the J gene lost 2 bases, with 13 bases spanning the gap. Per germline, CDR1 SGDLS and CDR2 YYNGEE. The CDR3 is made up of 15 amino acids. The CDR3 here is CASSVAPTTNTEAFF. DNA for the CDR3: TGTGCCAGCAGCGTTGCGCCGACGACCAACACTGAAGCTTTCTTT.

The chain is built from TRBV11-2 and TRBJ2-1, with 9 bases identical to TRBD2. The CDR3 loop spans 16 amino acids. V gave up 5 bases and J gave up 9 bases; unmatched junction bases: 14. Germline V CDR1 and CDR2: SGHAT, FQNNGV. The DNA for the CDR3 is TGTGCCAGCAGCCCGCGTGGGATAGCGGGAGCGGGTGAGCAGTTCTTC. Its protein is CASSPRGIAGAGEQFF.